A selection of T cell receptor beta chains follows, all from one sample in a study of T cell responses to AZD1222 COVID-19 vaccine. Using immunoSEQ multiplex PCR, the repertoire was profiled, and TCRdb retains in-frame clones only, with some absent. Among approximately 170,000 clones listed, 80% to 95% were seen once. Here the sequenced sample was peripheral blood, taken on day 0 of AZD1222 vaccination. The receptors here all came from an adult in good health. Each CDR3 is given with its conserved first and last residue. A D gene is named only where the DNA matches it firmly. Size is stated for part of the rows, as once, few or many counts, or as a class when the clone is expanded.

J gene,clone size,V gene,D gene,CDR3 length,CDR3 DNA,CDR3 protein
TRBJ2-7,NA,TRBV5-4,TRBD2,14,TGTGCCAGCAGCCTCTTTAGCGGGGGATACGAGCAGTACTTC,CASSLFSGGYEQYF
TRBJ1-1,NA,TRBV11-1,TRBD1,15,TGTGCCAGCAGCCCCCGACAGGGACGGAACACTGAAGCTTTCTTT,CASSPRQGRNTEAFF
TRBJ1-1,NA,TRBV5-1,NA,13,TGCGCCAGCAGCAACCGGGACGAGGGCGAAGCTTTCTTT,CASSNRDEGEAFF
TRBJ1-5,NA,TRBV5-1,TRBD1,15,TGCGCCAGCAGCACGGGGACAGAGCCTAATCAGCCCCAGCATTTT,CASSTGTEPNQPQHF
TRBJ2-1,NA,TRBV4-1,NA,13,TGCGCCAGCAGCCTCGGCAGGGGCGATGAGCAGTTCTTC,CASSLGRGDEQFF
TRBJ2-3,NA,TRBV5-4,TRBD2,12,TGTGCCAGCCGGAGGGGAGGGGATACGCAGTATTTT,CASRRGGDTQYF
TRBJ1-1,NA,TRBV7-7,NA,13,TGTGCCAGCAGCGCCGACAAGAACACTGAAGCTTTCTTT,CASSADKNTEAFF
TRBJ1-3,NA,TRBV10-1,TRBD1,14,TGCGCCAGCAGTGATCCGACAGGGATGGGCACCATATATTTT,CASSDPTGMGTIYF
TRBJ2-1,NA,TRBV28,NA,14,TGTGCCAGCAGCATCCCCCAGGGTAGGGATGAGCAGTTCTTC,CASSIPQGRDEQFF
TRBJ2-1,once,TRBV9,TRBD2,19,TGTGCCAGCAGCGTAGCTACCCCGGGACTAGCGGGAGCGAACAATGAGCAGTTCTTC,CASSVATPGLAGANNEQFF
TRBJ1-1,NA,TRBV18,NA,14,TGTGCCAGCTCCCTAGACAGAAGTTCACTTAAAGCTTTCTTT,CASSLDRSSLKAFF